This TCR beta chain was sequenced in a study of OX40 agonist ivuxolimab in advanced cancers. Libraries were prepared by immunoSEQ multiplex PCR; TCRdb keeps only in-frame clonotypes and omits some of them. The sample records 55,000 to 70,000 clones, roughly 88% being singletons. In this sample, this clone turned up a few times. CDR1 and CDR2 from the germline V gene are SNHLY and FYNNEI. There are 16 residues in the CDR3. The V gene end was trimmed by 6 bases and the J gene end by 1 base; junction bases not matched to a gene: 9. The sequencing used CD4+ or CD8+ T cells sorted from blood, collected in a trial of the OX40 agonist ivuxolimab. The TCR comes from an adult with an advanced solid tumor such as melanoma, head and neck, liver or kidney cancer. The V gene is TRBV2, the J gene TRBJ1-3; 7 nucleotides align to TRBD1. CDR3: CASRRGTVRSGNTIYF. CDR3 coding DNA: TGTGCCAGCAGGAGGGGGACAGTCCGATCTGGAAACACCATATATTTT. The full variable domain, in which reference TRBV2 and TRBJ1-3 provide the parts outside the CDR3, is EPEVTQTPSHQVTQMGQEVILRCVPISNHLYFYWYRQILGQKVEFLVSFYNNEISEKSEIFDDQFSVERPDGSNFTLKIRSTKLEDSAMYFCASRRGTVRSGNTIYFGEGSWLTVV.